These T cell receptor beta chains were read from a single sample in a study of blood T cell repertoires in COVID-19. The assay was immunoSEQ multiplex PCR, and TCRdb's table has in-frame clones only and misses some. The sample contains 65,000 to 100,000 clones, approximately 86% of which appear only once. The material sequenced was peripheral blood. The receptor set was obtained from a woman of 80 years or more with acute or convalescent COVID-19. The CDR3 runs from the conserved cysteine through the conserved F or W. D genes are given only for firm matches. Size values are once, few and many counts, or a class for expanded clones, and some rows have none.

d_gene,abundance,v_gene,len,j_gene,CDR3nt,CDR3aa
TRBD2,once,TRBV7-8,14,TRBJ2-7,TGTGCCAGCAGCCGAGCGGGGGGGCAATACGAGCAGTACTTC,CASSRAGGQYEQYF
NA,NA,TRBV19,14,TRBJ1-5,TGTGCCAGTACGCAGGGAATAGGGAATCAGCCCCAGCATTTT,CASTQGIGNQPQHF
TRBD1,NA,TRBV10-3,15,TRBJ1-4,TGTGCCATCAGTGAATCGAGCAGGGGGGACGAAAAACTGTTTTTT,CAISESSRGDEKLFF
NA,NA,TRBV5-5,15,TRBJ2-1,TGTGCCAGCAGCTTAGATGAGGCCCTCTACAATGAGCAGTTCTTC,CASSLDEALYNEQFF
TRBD1,NA,TRBV6-5,14,TRBJ2-3,TGTGCCGGCTCCCGGGACAGGGGCACAGATACGCAGTATTTT,CAGSRDRGTDTQYF
TRBD2,NA,TRBV30,15,TRBJ2-7,TGTGCCTGGAGTCCGACGGGGCGGGGGGCCTACGAGCAGTACTTC,CAWSPTGRGAYEQYF
NA,NA,TRBV21-1,14,TRBJ1-5,TGTGCCAGCAGCAAAGCGGCGGGGGCCAGGGCCCAGCATTTT,CASSKAAGARAQHF
TRBD1,NA,TRBV7-2,17,TRBJ2-2,TGTGCCAGCAGCCCCCCCGGGACAGGTGCGGGCACCGGGGAGCTGTTTTTT,CASSPPGTGAGTGELFF
NA,NA,TRBV29-1,15,TRBJ2-5,TGCAGCGTCGCTCTTAGCGGCCGGGCCCAAGAGACCCAGTACTTC,CSVALSGRAQETQYF
TRBD1,NA,TRBV4-1,15,TRBJ2-5,TGCGCCAGCAGCCTTGGGACAGGGGGCCGAGAGACCCAGTACTTC,CASSLGTGGRETQYF
TRBD1,NA,TRBV2,14,TRBJ2-7,TGTGCCAGCAGTGAAACGACAGGGCCCAACGAGCAGTACTTC,CASSETTGPNEQYF
TRBD2,NA,TRBV7-6,15,TRBJ2-3,TGTGCCAGCAGCTTAGGGGACTATGGGGCAGATACGCAGTATTTT,CASSLGDYGADTQYF
TRBD2,once,TRBV5-1,15,TRBJ2-2,TGCGCCAGCAAGGGAGCGGGGGTGGACACCGGGGAGCTGTTTTTT,CASKGAGVDTGELFF
NA,NA,TRBV7-2,15,TRBJ2-2,TGTGCCAGCAGCATGAGAAGCGGAAACACCGGGGAGCTGTTTTTT,CASSMRSGNTGELFF
TRBD1,NA,TRBV19,17,TRBJ2-2,TGTGCCAGTAGTATAGATGGGGGACAGGCGAACACCGGGGAGCTGTTTTTT,CASSIDGGQANTGELFF